These 3 T cell receptor beta chains were all obtained from the same sample, sequenced in a study of OX40 agonist ivuxolimab in advanced cancers. The table came from immunoSEQ multiplex PCR; TCRdb's copy has only in-frame clones and leaves some out. The sample carries more than 85,000 clones, roughly 87% recorded once. The sequenced sample was CD4+ or CD8+ T cells sorted from blood, obtained in a trial of the OX40 agonist ivuxolimab. These receptors originate from an adult with an advanced solid tumor such as melanoma, head and neck, liver or kidney cancer.

The V call is TRBV7-9, the J call TRBJ2-1; D not resolved. The V end was cut by 3 bases, the J end by 0 bases, with 6 bases between. There are 14 residues in the CDR3. Germline lookup yields CDR1 SEHNR and CDR2 FQNEAQ (reference sequence). In nucleotides, the CDR3 is TGTGCCAGCAGCTTGTCCAGCTCCTACAATGAGCAGTTCTTC. This gives the protein CASSLSSSYNEQFF.

The rearrangement uses TRBV6-4 and TRBJ2-5, with TRBD2 matching over 11 bases. This CDR3 has 15 amino acids. In germline, CDR1 is MRHNA, CDR2 SNTAGT. V lost 5 bases, J lost 3 bases, and 5 bases stayed unmatched. In nucleotides, the CDR3 is TGTGCCAGCAGTCGCCAGGGACTAGCGGAAGAGACCCAGTACTTC. Residues: CASSRQGLAEETQYF.

This clone was found a few times. This chain uses TRBV7-2 with TRBJ2-7; 13 nucleotides align to TRBD2. The germline V gene has CDR1 SGHTA and CDR2 FQGNSA. CDR3 length: 14 amino acids. V was pared by 5 bases and J by 4 bases, with 2 bases of the junction left unmatched. The chain's CDR3 is CASSRLAGGYEQYF. The CDR3 DNA reads as TGTGCCAGCAGCCGACTAGCGGGGGGTTACGAGCAGTACTTC.